The clone carrying this T cell receptor beta chain was found a few times. An end of the junction does not agree with germline; a read error may underlie this. The data belong to a study of T-cell reconstitution after alpha-beta-depleted transplantation in children. Preparation of the TCRbeta library involved a method that used unique molecular identifiers. MiXCR, applied by TCRdb to the PCR reads, yields one record per CDR3 protein. Of about 360,000 distinct CDR3 sequences in the sample, approximately 12% are singletons; the top ten hold 4.3%. This CDR3 is built from 13 residues. The germline gives CDR1 DFQATT, CDR2 SNEGSKA (reference sequence).

This receptor was obtained from a human donor who donated a stem cell graft to a child with Fanconi anemia. The source material was PBMCs, sampled from the stem cell graft. The V call is TRBV20-1, the J call TRBJ2-1; TRBD2 aligns across 14 bases. DNA of the CDR3: TGCAGTGCCCGGACTAGCGGGGGGTCACGCATCACCTTC. Translated: CSARTSGGSRITF.